These T cell receptor beta chains were read from a single sample in a study of T-cell memory formation after mild COVID-19. TCRdb fed the 5' RACE reads into MiXCR, producing one record per CDR3 protein. The sample holds under 250,000 distinct CDR3 sequences, roughly 14% seen once. Sequences were obtained from PBMCs or a T cell subset sorted from them (not recorded which). The receptors were gathered from an adult woman who had mild COVID-19 (a few samples of this study predate the infection). Cell type and time point are not known. The CDR3 runs from the conserved cysteine through the conserved F or W. A D gene is named only where the DNA matches it firmly. A row's size may be missing; if present it is once, few, many or a size class.

j_call clone_size v_call cdr3_length d_call cdr3_nt cdr3_aa
TRBJ1-5 - TRBV12-3/TRBV12-4 14 - TGTGCCAGCGCTCTGAGGGATAGCAATCAGCCCCAGCATTTT CASALRDSNQPQHF
TRBJ1-1 few TRBV4-1 15 - TGCGCCAGCAGCCAAGAACGGACGATCGGCACTGAAGCTTTCTTT CASSQERTIGTEAFF
TRBJ2-6 - TRBV7-6 17 TRBD2 TGTGCCAGCAGCGCGACTAGCGGGGGATCGGGGGCCAACGTCCTGACTTTC CASSATSGGSGANVLTF
TRBJ2-7 - TRBV7-6 15 TRBD2 TGTGCCAGCAGTCTCCGACTAGCGGGGACCTACGAGCAGTACTTC CASSLRLAGTYEQYF
TRBJ2-7 - TRBV20-1 18 TRBD2 TGCAGTGCTAACCCGGTTGGACTAGCGGGATGGGGGGCCTACGAGCAGTACTTC CSANPVGLAGWGAYEQYF
TRBJ1-5 few TRBV12-3/TRBV12-4 16 TRBD1 TGTGCCAGCAGTCTCCAAGTGACAGGGGGAAATCAGCCCCAGCATTTT CASSLQVTGGNQPQHF
TRBJ1-3 - TRBV13 16 TRBD1 TGTGCCAGCAGCTTAGTGCCAGGGGGTTCTGGAAACACCATATATTTT CASSLVPGGSGNTIYF
TRBJ2-5 few TRBV7-9 17 TRBD1 TGTGCCAGCAGCCGCTCGGGTGACAGGGGGCTACAAGAGACCCAGTACTTC CASSRSGDRGLQETQYF
TRBJ1-3 - TRBV11-3 14 - TGTGCCAGCAGCGCCAGACAGGATGGAAACACCATATATTTT CASSARQDGNTIYF
TRBJ2-2 few TRBV7-9 14 - TGTGCCAGCAGCTTGGACCTTCTGACCGGGGAGCTGTTTTTT CASSLDLLTGELFF
TRBJ2-7 - TRBV28 18 - TGTGCCAGCAGTTTAGAGAGTACAGGGATCCGGCTAGTGGGGGAGCAGTACTTC CASSLESTGIRLVGEQYF
TRBJ2-1 few TRBV4-1 15 - TGCGCCAGCAGCCAAGATCACCTGGGGTGGGATGAGCAGTTCTTC CASSQDHLGWDEQFF
TRBJ1-5 - TRBV4-3 16 TRBD1 TGCGCCAGCAGCCAGGAACAGGGGTATAGCAATCAGCCCCAGCATTTT CASSQEQGYSNQPQHF
TRBJ2-3 - TRBV20-1 16 TRBD2 TGCAGTGCGCGGCCCAGCGGGAGAGGCTCGTTGAGTACGCAGTATTTT CSARPSGRGSLSTQYF
TRBJ2-5 few TRBV6-2/TRBV6-3 15 TRBD2 TGTGCCAGCAGCCAGGGACTAGCGGGACGAGAGACCCAGTACTTC CASSQGLAGRETQYF